What follows describes a single TCR beta chain. This clonotype was observed many times. Its antigen specificity is not known. Base qualities are not provided; no much larger clone lies one nucleotide away. CDR1 and CDR2 were assigned from the germline V gene as SGHTA and FQGNSA. Cut back by 3 bases and 5 bases, the V and J ends lie 10 bases apart. From cysteine to phenylalanine, the CDR3 is 13 amino acids long. Of all the DNA, just the CDR3 is kept, 39 bases in frame from base 1. The data were taken from a study of T cell repertoires in cytomegalovirus infection (dated by TCRdb to about 2019). Some background on the complete study: Recently identified HLA-C-restricted CMV epitopes, whose presentation resists viral immunomodulation, were targeted by peptide stimulations together with well-studied HLA-B-restricted epitopes. The HLA type of each donor mattered for the analysis, because public TCR beta signatures pointed to carriage of CMV infection along with the matching HLA type. Beyond this particular receptor, the publication reports: In the ex vivo response, HLA-C-restricted CMV-specific TCR beta clonotypes were dominant, and in two of eight donors the single most frequent clonotype came from this HLA-C-restricted group. In both this cohort and an independent cohort of 352 donors, the cumulative frequency of public TCR beta family members distinguished carriers of CMV infection plus the relevant HLA type.

Sample treatment or condition, as interpreted from the label and publication: in vitro stimulation with specific CMV peptide epitopes to enrich CMV-specific T cells. For sequencing, an Illumina HiSeq 1500 was employed. The raw public reads went through TCRdb reprocessing: fastp at Q25, MiXCR clone calling, in-frame beta chains kept. Identical CDR3 protein sequences are pooled into one entry, listed with their most common genes and DNA. The sample table lists about 400,000 distinct CDR3 sequences, nearly 35% of them with a count of one. Clones ranked in the top ten supply around an eighth of the sample.

This sequence uses TRBV7-2 and TRBJ1-2; a weak D assignment points to TRBD1 (5 bases agree). The receptor comes from a human donor in good health (CMV status not recorded). Some clones in this sample may be carry-over from other donors' samples. The source was cultured PBMCs, collected from culture after CMV antigen stimulation. The DNA sequence follows: TGTGCCAGCAGCTTGGGGGGACGGTATGGCTACACCTTC. Translation gives CASSLGGRYGYTF.